One sample yielded the 20 T cell receptor beta chains listed below, sequenced in a study of blood T cells in healthy people across ages (dated by TCRdb to the mid-2010s). Library preparation was by 5' RACE. For sequencing, an Illumina HiSeq 2500 was employed. A second PCR of about 7 to 12 cycles was run with a J-beta primer mix and a sample-barcoded 5' primer. TCRdb redid the processing of the public reads, applying fastp at Q25 and MiXCR, and retained in-frame beta chains. Here each entry gathers all rows of one CDR3 protein and keeps the most common genes and DNA. The sample has some 900,000 distinct CDR3 sequences on record, about 44% of them singletons. The ten largest clones take up 13% of the sample. Sequencing used blood. All receptors come from a man aged 30 to 39 in good health.

This clonotype showed up just a few times. The rearrangement joins TRBV6-6 to TRBJ2-7; D remains ambiguous. Germline lookup yields CDR1 MNHNY and CDR2 SVGAGI (reference sequence). This CDR3 is built from 13 residues. V was pared by 5 bases and J by 6 bases, with 14 bases between. As DNA, the CDR3 is TGTGCCAGCAGTCAATCCCCGGCCGGCGAGCAGTACTTC. Its translation is CASSQSPAGEQYF.

The chain is built from TRBV20-1 and TRBJ2-1; TRBD1 or TRBD2 may be the D gene (5 bases each). The V end lost 6 bases, the J end lost 4 bases, and 13 bases lay between the germline ends. Germline CDR1 is DFQATT and CDR2 is SNEGSKA (reference sequence). CDR3 length equals 13 residues. CDR3 DNA sequence: TGCAGTGCCCGGGACGCCACTTACAATGAGCAGTTCTTC. Protein: CSARDATYNEQFF.

The CDR3 coding sequence is TGTGCCAGTCGGTCAGGAGGATTGTCCGAGCAGTACTTC. This translates into CASRSGGLSEQYF. This rearrangement joins TRBV3-1 to TRBJ2-5; perhaps TRBD2 as D (5 bases). The last part of the DNA fits TRBJ2-7 better; the J call may be wrong. This CDR3 region has 13 residues. Per the germline V gene, CDR1 is LGHDT and CDR2 is YNNKEL (reference sequence).

This chain links TRBV6-2 or TRBV6-3 with TRBJ2-1; TRBD2 aligns across 11 bases. The CDR3 runs 16 residues. Per the germline V gene, CDR1 is MNHEY and CDR2 is SVGEGT. V gave up 6 bases and J gave up 7 bases; unmatched junction bases: 11. The CDR3, as DNA: TGTGCCAGCAGCACCTTACCGGGACTAGCGGCTAATGAGCAGTTCTTC. Encoded protein: CASSTLPGLAANEQFF.

This CDR3 reads CASIPGSRQNTEAFF. The DNA for the CDR3 is TGTGCCAGCATCCCAGGATCGAGACAGAACACTGAAGCTTTCTTT. The V call is TRBV12-3 or TRBV12-4, the J call TRBJ1-1; D uncertain. There are 15 residues in the CDR3. Between the trimmed V and J ends, which lost 7 bases and 1 base, there was a span of 16 bases.

This chain joins TRBV18 and TRBJ1-2; 9 nucleotides match TRBD1. Per germline, CDR1 KGHSH and CDR2 LQKENI. Trimming removed 3 bases from V and 0 bases from J; junction bases left unmatched: 8. The CDR3 runs 17 residues. This CDR3 reads CASSPTGTGTSNYGYTF. DNA of the CDR3: TGTGCCAGCTCACCCACCGGGACAGGGACCTCTAACTATGGCTACACCTTC.

The gene calls are TRBV4-3 and TRBJ1-5; D may be TRBD1 (6 bases). The CDR3 sequence is 15 residues long. Per the germline V gene, CDR1 is LGHNA and CDR2 is YSLEER. Trimming removed 4 bases from V and 3 bases from J, with 13 bases in between. The CDR3 coding sequence is TGCGCCAGCAGCCGCGAGCAGGGGAACAATCAGCCCCAGCATTTT. Translation: CASSREQGNNQPQHF.

The chain uses TRBV20-1 and TRBJ2-3, with TRBD2 identical over 8 bases. The germline CDR1 and CDR2 sequences are DFQATT and SNEGSKA (reference sequence). With 4 bases clipped from V and 4 bases from J, the junction kept 7 bases outside the gene matches. The CDR3 consists of 14 residues. The CDR3 nucleotides read TGCAGTGCTAAAGGCCCGGGGGGGGCAGATACGCAGTATTTT. This codes for CSAKGPGGADTQYF.

V and J are TRBV27 and TRBJ2-7; no firm D call. The V end lost 2 bases, the J end lost 0 bases, and 8 bases lay between the germline ends. This CDR3 is 14 amino acids long. CDR1 is MNHEY, CDR2 SMNVEV, per germline (reference sequence). CDR3 nucleotide sequence: TGTGCCAGCAGTTTACAGGTCCACTCCTACGAGCAGTACTTC. It encodes CASSLQVHSYEQYF.

The chain employs TRBV6-5 and TRBJ2-7; the D is unclear. Trimming left V 5 bases short and J 0 bases short, with 11 bases between. Germline CDR1 reads MNHEY; CDR2 reads SVGAGI. This CDR3 has 14 residues. The CDR3 nucleotides are TGTGCCAGCAGTACCGGGTGGAGCTCCTACGAGCAGTACTTC. As protein: CASSTGWSSYEQYF.

The J gene is TRBJ1-2, the V gene TRBV5-1; D gene unclear. The ends were cut back, 0 bases at V and 4 bases at J, with 10 bases in the middle. Germline V lookup: CDR1 SGHRS, CDR2 YFSETQ. The CDR3 is 14 amino acids. The DNA of the CDR3 is TGCGCCAGCAGCTTGGGTGGCTTTGGCTATGGCTACACCTTC. Its translation: CASSLGGFGYGYTF.

In DNA form, the CDR3 reads TGTGCCAGCAGCCCGGACTACTACACCGGGGAGCTGTTTTTT. Its protein product is CASSPDYYTGELFF. The chain couples TRBV12-3 or TRBV12-4 to TRBJ2-2; D is perhaps TRBD2 (6 bases). This CDR3 comprises 14 residues. V dropped 6 bases and J dropped 3 bases, with 11 bases sitting between them.

This clonotype has more than one count but fewer than ten. The chain joins TRBV3-1 to TRBJ1-5, with no clear D. From germline, CDR1 is LGHDT and CDR2 YNNKEL (reference sequence). V lost 1 base, J lost 3 bases, and 7 bases lay in between. The CDR3 runs 14 residues. CDR3 in amino acids: CASSQGQDNQPQHF. The CDR3 nucleotides are TGTGCCAGCAGCCAAGGCCAGGACAATCAGCCCCAGCATTTT.

This chain uses TRBV6-2 or TRBV6-3 with TRBJ1-1; 9 bases line up with TRBD1. The J segment lost 5 bases and the V segment lost 2 bases, leaving 3 bases of the junction unmatched. Germline assignment: CDR1 MNHEY and CDR2 SVGEGT. This CDR3 spans 14 amino acids. CDR3 nucleotide sequence: TGTGCCAGCAGTTACCCGACAGGGGGGACTGAAGCTTTCTTT. Amino acids: CASSYPTGGTEAFF.

CDR3: CASSDWGRDSYEQYF. The CDR3 DNA follows: TGTGCCAGCAGTGATTGGGGCCGAGACTCCTACGAGCAGTACTTC. The V and J genes are TRBV2 and TRBJ2-7; maybe TRBD1 (5 bases). V gave up 3 bases and J gave up 0 bases, with 12 bases separating them. The CDR3 sequence is 15 residues long. CDR1 is SNHLY, CDR2 FYNNEI, per germline.

The chain couples TRBV27 to TRBJ1-5; TRBD1 aligns across 7 bases. Germline values: CDR1 MNHEY, CDR2 SMNVEV (reference sequence). This CDR3 spans 16 amino acids. V was pared by 3 bases and J by 2 bases, with 7 bases of the junction left unmatched. DNA of the CDR3: TGTGCCAGCAGTTTGTCCGGGACAGCTGGCAATCAGCCCCAGCATTTT. Protein product: CASSLSGTAGNQPQHF.

The chain combines TRBV10-3 with TRBJ2-5; 13 bases map to TRBD2. The length of the CDR3 is 15 residues. V shed 6 bases and J 5 bases; nucleotides not matched to a gene: 6. The germline V gene has CDR1 ENHRY and CDR2 SYGVKD. For the CDR3, the DNA is TGTGCCATCAGCCGGACTAGCGGGGGCTGGGAGACCCAGTACTTC. As protein: CAISRTSGGWETQYF.

This sequence joins TRBV19 and TRBJ2-7, with 9 positions matching TRBD1. The CDR3 runs 15 residues. V lost 6 bases and J lost 2; bases outside the gene matches: 8. CDR1 is LNHDA and CDR2 is SQIVND in the germline V gene (reference sequence). CDR3 in DNA: TGTGCCAGTAGGGCACCGGGACAGGGAGCCTACGAGCAGTACTTC. It translates to CASRAPGQGAYEQYF.

The CDR3 DNA is TGTGCCAGCAGCTTAGTGTTTACGGGGTCGCTAGCGAGGCCAGATACGCAGTATTTT. Its translation is CASSLVFTGSLARPDTQYF. The J gene is TRBJ2-3, the V gene TRBV7-8; D perhaps matches TRBD2 (6 bases). This CDR3 contains 19 residues. Looked up from germline, CDR1 is SGHVS and CDR2 is FQNEAQ. V was trimmed by 1 base and J by 4 bases, leaving 24 bases between them.

The chain is built from TRBV5-1 and TRBJ2-5; D unclear. V lost 4 bases and J 5 bases, leaving 9 bases between the germline ends. Germline assignment: CDR1 SGHRS and CDR2 YFSETQ. The CDR3 is 12 residues long. In DNA, the CDR3 is TGCGCCAGCAGCACAAGTTCGGAGACCCAGTACTTC. This sequence encodes CASSTSSETQYF.